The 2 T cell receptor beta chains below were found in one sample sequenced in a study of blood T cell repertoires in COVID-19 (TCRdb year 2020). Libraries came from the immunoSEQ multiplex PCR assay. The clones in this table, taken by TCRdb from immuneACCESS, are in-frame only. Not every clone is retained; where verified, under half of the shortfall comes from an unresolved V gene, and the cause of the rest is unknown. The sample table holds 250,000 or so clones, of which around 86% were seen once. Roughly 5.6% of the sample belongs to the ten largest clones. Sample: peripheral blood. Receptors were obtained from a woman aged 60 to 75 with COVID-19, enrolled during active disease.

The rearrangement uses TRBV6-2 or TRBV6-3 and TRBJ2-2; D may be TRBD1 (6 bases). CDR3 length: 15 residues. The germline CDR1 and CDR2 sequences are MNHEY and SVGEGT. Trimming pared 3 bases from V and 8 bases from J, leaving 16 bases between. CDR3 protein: CASSYLGQTVGELFF. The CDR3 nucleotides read TGTGCCAGCAGTTATCTGGGACAAACAGTAGGGGAGCTGTTTTTT.

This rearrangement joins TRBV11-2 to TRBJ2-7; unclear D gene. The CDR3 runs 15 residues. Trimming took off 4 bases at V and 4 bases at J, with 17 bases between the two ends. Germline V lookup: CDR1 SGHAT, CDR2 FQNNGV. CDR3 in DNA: TGTGCCAGCAGCTCCCCGATGTGGGCGCCATACGAGCAGTACTTC. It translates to CASSSPMWAPYEQYF. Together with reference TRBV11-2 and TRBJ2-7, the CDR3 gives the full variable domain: EAGVAQSPRYKIIEKRQSVAFWCNPISGHATLYWYQQILGQGPKLLIQFQNNGVVDDSQLPKDRFSAERLKGVDSTLKIQPAKLEDSAVYLCASSSPMWAPYEQYFGPGTRLTVT.